This TCR beta chain was identified during a study of blood T cell repertoires in COVID-19. The overall study: Both acute and convalescent COVID-19 samples were obtained from the United States, Italy and Spain.

The Seattle site enrolled patients during active infection and followed them longitudinally. In the authors' workflow: Reference gene primer amplification in the assay estimated nucleated cell counts. Libraries were prepared by immunoSEQ multiplex PCR; TCRdb keeps only in-frame clonotypes and omits some of them. V, J and clone size are taken as reported in that table, and D and trimming were inferred from the DNA itself. The sample yields some 210,000 clones, around 90% seen once. Germline V gives CDR1 SGHDT, CDR2 YYEEEE. CDR3 length: 15 amino acids. Unmatched junction bases numbered 9, after V lost 4 bases and J lost 4 bases.

The clonotype originates from a man in his sixties with COVID-19, enrolled during active disease. The source material was peripheral blood. The chain employs TRBV5-6 and TRBJ1-2; 8 bases align to TRBD1. CDR3 loop: CASSDATGGGYGYTF. CDR3 coding DNA: TGTGCCAGCAGCGACGCCACAGGGGGTGGCTATGGCTACACCTTC. The variable domain in full, completed from reference TRBV5-6 and TRBJ1-2, reads DAGVTQSPTHLIKTRGQQVTLRCSPKSGHDTVSWYQQALGQGPQFIFQYYEEEERQRGNFPDRFSGHQFPNYSSELNVNALLLGDSALYLCASSDATGGGYGYTFGSGTRLTVV.